This T cell receptor beta chain was obtained from a study of T cells in Graves' hyperthyroidism and ophthalmopathy. General study findings and limits: Blood shared most expanded thyroid clonotypes above 0.001. The model made its ophthalmopathy prediction, and onset followed a median approximately 6 months later.

Worth noting for this clonotype: What it binds is not known.

CDR1 and CDR2 (germline): SGHRS, YFSETQ. The V gene end was trimmed by 0 bases and the J gene end by 1 base; junction bases not matched to a gene: 5. The CDR3 extends over 17 amino acids. The TCR beta CDR3 regions underwent amplification using RNA transcripts as the source. First-round RT-PCR of the TCR CDR3 relied on the HTBI primer set. TCRdb fed the multiplex PCR reads into MiXCR, producing one record per CDR3 protein. The sample lists around 340,000 distinct CDR3 sequences, 18% seen once, with 45% to 50% in the top ten. Researchers defined stable Graves' hyperthyroidism as no ophthalmopathy progression within 18 months.

V usage is TRBV5-1 and J usage is TRBJ2-5; 11 nucleotides align to TRBD2. The sample was blood. The clonotype was recovered from a woman in her forties or fifties with Graves' hyperthyroidism. The CDR3 loop reads CASSLVGLAGGQETQYF. The CDR3 DNA is TGCGCCAGCAGCTTGGTCGGGCTAGCGGGAGGCCAAGAGACCCAGTACTTC.